The next 15 T cell receptor beta chains were all read from a single sample in a study of OX40 agonist ivuxolimab in advanced cancers. Clones were read by immunoSEQ multiplex PCR, and TCRdb kept only the in-frame ones, dropping some. Of 66,000 or so clones listed, around 92% are singletons. The source material was CD4+ or CD8+ T cells sorted from blood, sampled in a trial of the OX40 agonist ivuxolimab. The receptors shown here come from an adult with an advanced solid tumor such as melanoma, head and neck, liver or kidney cancer.

Here the CDR3 reads CASSEYMGDNTGELFF. The CDR3 DNA reads TGTGCCAGCAGTGAATACATGGGGGACAACACCGGGGAGCTGTTTTTT. V gene TRBV6-1 combines with J gene TRBJ2-2, with D perhaps given as TRBD1 or TRBD2 (5 bases each). CDR1 is MNHNS, CDR2 SASEGT, per germline. V lost 2 bases to trimming and J lost 2 bases, with 12 bases between them. CDR3 length: 16 residues.

This chain links TRBV6-6 with TRBJ1-1, with D perhaps TRBD1 (5 bases). This CDR3 region has 13 residues. V lost 2 bases and J 4 bases, leaving 8 bases between the germline ends. Germline loops: CDR1 MNHNY, CDR2 SVGAGI (reference sequence). Here the CDR3 DNA reads TGTGCCAGCAGTTACGGCAGGGTCACTGAAGCTTTCTTT. This sequence encodes CASSYGRVTEAFF.

CDR3: CASSYGGADTQYF. The CDR3 nucleotides are TGTGCCAGCAGTTATGGTGGGGCAGATACGCAGTATTTT. This sequence joins TRBV27 and TRBJ2-3, with D uncertain. Germline lookup yields CDR1 MNHEY and CDR2 SMNVEV (reference sequence). V was clipped by 4 bases and J by 4 bases, with 9 bases between them. There are 13 residues in the CDR3.

The V and J genes are TRBV16 and TRBJ1-1; 7 bases map to TRBD1. V lost 1 base to trimming and J lost 4 bases; unmatched junction nucleotides: 6. This CDR3 comprises 15 residues. CDR1 KGHSY and CDR2 FQNENV come from the germline V gene. The CDR3 loop reads CASSQLSDRPTEAFF. CDR3 sequence (DNA): TGTGCCAGCAGCCAATTGTCGGACAGGCCCACTGAAGCTTTCTTT. Full variable domain (rest looked up from reference TRBV16 and TRBJ1-1): GEEVAQTPKHLVRGEGQKAKLYCAPIKGHSYVFWYQQVLKNEFKFLISFQNENVFDETGMPKERFSAKCLPNSPCSLEIQATKLEDSAVYFCASSQLSDRPTEAFFGQGTRLTVV.

This clone occurred once. The chain is built from TRBV30 and TRBJ2-3; the match to TRBD2 covers 13 bases. CDR3 length: 16 residues. V was pared by 5 bases and J by 1 base, with 6 bases of the junction left unmatched. Germline-derived CDR1 and CDR2 are GTSNPN and SVGIG (reference sequence). CDR3 region: CAWRGLAGYGTDTQYF. DNA for the CDR3: TGTGCCTGGCGGGGACTAGCGGGGTATGGCACAGATACGCAGTATTTT.

The chain recombines TRBV9 with TRBJ1-2; TRBD1 might be the D (6 bases). This CDR3 is built from 17 residues. Germline CDR1 and CDR2: SGDLS and YYNGEE. Between the trimmed V and J ends, which lost 3 bases and 5 bases, there was a span of 23 bases. For the CDR3, the DNA is TGTGCCAGCAGCGGGGAAAGACAGGTTCCCCCCTATTATGGCTACACCTTC. Translating gives CASSGERQVPPYYGYTF. Filled out from reference TRBV9 and TRBJ1-2, the complete variable domain reads DSGVTQTPKHLITATGQRVTLRCSPRSGDLSVYWYQQSLDQGLQFLIQYYNGEERAKGNILERFSAQQFPDLHSELNLSSLELGDSALYFCASSGERQVPPYYGYTFGSGTRLTVV.

Here the CDR3 reads CASSHHRAGGEKLFF. The CDR3, as DNA: TGTGCCAGCAGCCACCACAGGGCGGGGGGGGAAAAACTGTTTTTT. This chain connects TRBV4-2 to TRBJ1-4, with a tentative D call TRBD1 (6 bases). The V gene lost 3 bases and the J gene lost 8 bases, with 16 bases spanning the gap. The V gene's germline CDR1 is LGHNA and CDR2 YNFKEQ. This CDR3 region has 15 residues.

The rearrangement joins TRBV13 to TRBJ2-7; no clear D. CDR3 length equals 12 residues. CDR1 PRHDT and CDR2 FYEKMQ come from the germline V gene (reference sequence). This CDR3 is CASSLGGWEQYV. The CDR3 DNA reads as TGTGCCAGCAGCCTAGGTGGATGGGAGCAGTACGTC.

The sample holds one count of this clone. The chain carries TRBV4-1 and TRBJ1-5, with D unresolved. The CDR3 covers 15 residues. With 3 bases removed from V and 2 bases from J, the gap between germline ends came to 11 bases. Looked up from germline, CDR1 is MGHRA and CDR2 is YSYEKL. The CDR3 DNA reads TGCGCCAGCAGCCAGTTGGGTCGGGGCAATCAGCCCCAGCATTTT. Protein: CASSQLGRGNQPQHF.

The gene calls are TRBV5-5 and TRBJ1-2; D is possibly TRBD1 (6 bases). This CDR3 has 17 residues. Trimming shortened V by 4 bases and J by 2 bases, and 21 bases separated the two germline ends. Germline values: CDR1 SGHKS, CDR2 YYEKEE (reference sequence). The CDR3 here is CASSLWTALNPNYGYTF. In DNA form, the CDR3 reads TGTGCCAGCAGCCTTTGGACAGCTCTCAACCCCAACTATGGCTACACCTTC.

The V and J genes are TRBV28 and TRBJ1-3, with TRBD1 matching 9 bases. Germline CDR1 MDHEN, CDR2 SYDVKM. The CDR3 sequence is 15 residues long. Trimming at V came to 6 bases and at J to 4 bases, leaving 7 bases not matched to a gene. DNA for the CDR3: TGTGCCAGCAGATTAAGGGGGACAGGGGGAAACACCATATATTTT. Its protein product is CASRLRGTGGNTIYF.

The DNA of the CDR3 is TGCAGCGTCGGTCTTGGGACAGGATACGAGCAGTACTTC. It encodes CSVGLGTGYEQYF. The gene calls are TRBV29-1 and TRBJ2-7; 8 nucleotides match TRBD1. CDR3 length equals 13 residues. Losses at the gene ends were 6 bases for V and 4 bases for J; bases not matched to a gene: 8. Per germline, CDR1 SQVTM and CDR2 ANQGSEA.

The chain joins TRBV11-2 to TRBJ1-2; maybe TRBD1 (5 bases). Germline assignment: CDR1 SGHAT and CDR2 FQNNGV. The CDR3 extends over 15 amino acids. V lost 0 bases and J lost 3, with 11 bases in between. The CDR3 coding sequence is TGTGCCAGCAGCTTAGATCTCAGGGCCTACTATGGCTACACCTTC. Its protein is CASSLDLRAYYGYTF.

The chain joins TRBV6-5 to TRBJ2-1; D may be TRBD2 (6 bases). CDR1 and CDR2 from the germline V gene are MNHEY and SVGAGI. The CDR3 covers 13 residues. V was shortened by 4 bases and J by 6 bases, with 10 bases between the two germline ends. The CDR3 DNA sequence: TGTGCCAGCAGTTCGGGGGTTCTCAATGAGCAGTTCTTC. Translating it yields CASSSGVLNEQFF.

CDR3 protein: CASSLGSLVPQFF. For the CDR3, the DNA is TGTGCCAGCAGTTTAGGGTCACTAGTTCCGCAGTTCTTC. The chain uses TRBV27 and TRBJ2-1; a possible D gene is TRBD2 (5 bases). This CDR3 contains 13 residues. Per the germline V gene, CDR1 is MNHEY and CDR2 is SMNVEV (reference sequence). The V and J ends lost 2 bases and 12 bases respectively, with 14 bases between them.